This T cell receptor (beta chain) was sequenced in a study of cytomegalovirus exposure and HLA in healthy donors. V dropped 8 bases and J dropped 4; count of bases not matched to a gene: 4. CDR1 and CDR2 (germline): ENHRY, SYGVKD. This CDR3 is 13 amino acids long. Concerning this clone itself: Its antigen is undetermined.

Amplification used 60 Vbeta primers and 13 Jbeta primers. Some clones are missing from TCRdb's copy, which holds only in-frame ones; the method was immunoSEQ multiplex PCR. Of fewer than 110,000 clones in the sample, over 60% are singletons; the top ten hold roughly 4.2%. Study conclusions and caveats: A later analysis appeared to link common viral pathogens to several of the most significant clusters.

This sequence originates from a male donor in good health and CMV-seronegative. This chain uses TRBV10-3 with TRBJ1-4; 7 nucleotides line up with TRBD1. Sequencing input: PBMCs. DNA for the CDR3: TGTGCCATCGGGACAGACTATAATGAAAAACTGTTTTTT. This translates into CAIGTDYNEKLFF.